This note documents a single T cell receptor beta chain sequence. This CDR3 comprises 12 residues. Germline V lookup: CDR1 SNHLY, CDR2 FYNNEI. V lost 8 bases and J 5 bases, leaving 13 bases between the germline ends. These data come from a study of blood T cell repertoires in COVID-19. On the study more broadly: Spain, Italy and the United States supplied samples that represented acute and convalescent COVID-19. From T cells, B-cell-depleted T cells, or PBMCs came the material, which was cDNA or gDNA.

Per the authors' pipeline: Researchers report that nucleated cell counts were estimated from reference gene primer amplification. Clones were read by immunoSEQ multiplex PCR, and TCRdb kept only the in-frame ones, dropping some. Clone size and the V and J calls come from that table; the DNA yielded D and trimming. The sample records around 54,000 clones, roughly 81% being singletons. Sequenced material: peripheral blood. The chain employs TRBV2 and TRBJ2-7; possible D gene TRBD1, 6 bases. The source of this sequence is a woman in her fifties or sixties with acute or convalescent COVID-19. CDR3 coding DNA: TGTGCCAGCCATGGGGGCCAGAACGAGCAGTACTTC. Protein product: CASHGGQNEQYF.